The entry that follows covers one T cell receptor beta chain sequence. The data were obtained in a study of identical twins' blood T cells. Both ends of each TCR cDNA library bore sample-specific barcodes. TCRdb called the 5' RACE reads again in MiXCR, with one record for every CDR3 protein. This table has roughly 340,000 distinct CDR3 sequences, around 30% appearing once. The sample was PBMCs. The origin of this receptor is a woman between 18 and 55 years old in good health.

The CDR3 nucleotides are TGTGCCAGCAGCACCGGGACCGCTATAATTGAGCAGTTCTTC. Protein sequence: CASSTGTAIIEQFF. This chain joins TRBV12-3 or TRBV12-4 and TRBJ2-1, with D perhaps given as TRBD1 or TRBD2 (5 bases each). CDR3 length equals 14 residues. V lost 6 bases and J lost 9, with 18 bases in between.